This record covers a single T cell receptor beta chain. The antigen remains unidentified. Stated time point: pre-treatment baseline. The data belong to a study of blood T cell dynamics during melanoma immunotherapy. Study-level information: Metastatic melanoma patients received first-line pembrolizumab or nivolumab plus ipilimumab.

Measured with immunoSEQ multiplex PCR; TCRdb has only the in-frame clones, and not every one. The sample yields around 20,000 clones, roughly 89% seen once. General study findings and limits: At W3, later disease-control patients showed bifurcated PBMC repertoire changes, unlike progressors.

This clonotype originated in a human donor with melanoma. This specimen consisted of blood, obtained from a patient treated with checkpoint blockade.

CDR3 sequence (DNA): TGTGCCAGCAGCGCAACACAGGGGAGCACTGAAGCTTTCTTT. The encoded protein is CASSATQGSTEAFF. V gene TRBV6-1 combines with J gene TRBJ1-1, with 7 bases that match TRBD1. CDR3 size: 14 residues. The V segment lost 6 bases and the J segment 4 bases; nucleotides outside the gene matches: 8. Germline V gene lookup returns CDR1 MNHNS and CDR2 SASEGT.